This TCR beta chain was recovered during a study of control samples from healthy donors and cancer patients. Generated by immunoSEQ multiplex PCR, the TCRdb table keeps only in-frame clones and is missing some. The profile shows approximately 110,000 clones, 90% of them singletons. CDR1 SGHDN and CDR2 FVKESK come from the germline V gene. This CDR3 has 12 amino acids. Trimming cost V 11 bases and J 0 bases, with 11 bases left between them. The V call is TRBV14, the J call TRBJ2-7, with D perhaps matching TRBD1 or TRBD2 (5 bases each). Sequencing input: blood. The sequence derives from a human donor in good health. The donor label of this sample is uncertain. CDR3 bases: TGTGCCTCGGGGCAGGTCTCCTACGAGCAGTACTTC. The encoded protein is CASGQVSYEQYF.